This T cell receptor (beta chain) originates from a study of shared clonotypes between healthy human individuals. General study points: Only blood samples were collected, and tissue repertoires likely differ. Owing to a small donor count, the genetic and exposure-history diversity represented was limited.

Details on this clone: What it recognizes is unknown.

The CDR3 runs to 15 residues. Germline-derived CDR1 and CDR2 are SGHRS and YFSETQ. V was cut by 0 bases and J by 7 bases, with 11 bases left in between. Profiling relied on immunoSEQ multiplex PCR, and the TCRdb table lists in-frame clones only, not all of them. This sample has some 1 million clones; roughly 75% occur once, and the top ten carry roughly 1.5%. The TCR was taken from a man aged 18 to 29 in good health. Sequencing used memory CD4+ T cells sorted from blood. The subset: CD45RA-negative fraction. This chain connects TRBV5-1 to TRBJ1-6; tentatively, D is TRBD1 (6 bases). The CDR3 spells CASSLETGSNSPLHF. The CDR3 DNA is TGCGCCAGCAGCTTGGAGACAGGCTCAAATTCACCCCTCCACTTT.